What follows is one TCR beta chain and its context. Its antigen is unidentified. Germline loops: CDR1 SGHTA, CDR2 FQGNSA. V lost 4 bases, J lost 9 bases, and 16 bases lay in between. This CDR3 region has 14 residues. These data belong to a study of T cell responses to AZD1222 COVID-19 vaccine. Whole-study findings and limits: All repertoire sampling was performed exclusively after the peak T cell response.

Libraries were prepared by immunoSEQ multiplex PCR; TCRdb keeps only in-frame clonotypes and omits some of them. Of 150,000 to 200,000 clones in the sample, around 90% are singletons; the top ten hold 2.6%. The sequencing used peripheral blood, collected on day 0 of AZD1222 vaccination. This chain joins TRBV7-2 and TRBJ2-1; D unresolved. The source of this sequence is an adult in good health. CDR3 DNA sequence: TGTGCCAGCAGCTCGCAATACCGGGTCTCTGAGCAGTTCTTC. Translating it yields CASSSQYRVSEQFF.